This T cell receptor beta chain was profiled in a study of cytomegalovirus exposure and HLA in healthy donors. The PCR contained 60 Vbeta and 13 Jbeta primers. As originally analysed: As a later analysis found, there were 70 million to 80 million unique TCR beta chains, of which 8.5 million to 13 million were shared. This table comes from immunoSEQ multiplex PCR, and its TCRdb copy is limited to in-frame clones, with some not included. Clone size and V and J calls were adopted from that table, with D and trimming inferred from the DNA. Seen here are some 150,000 clones, approximately 76% observed once, and the top ten hold over 1.1%. The CDR3 totals 15 residues. CDR1 and CDR2 from the germline V gene are SGHRS and YFSETQ. The V gene lost 0 bases and the J gene lost 9 bases, with 18 bases spanning the gap.

Source material: PBMCs. The clonotype was recovered from a man aged 55 to 69 in good health and CMV-seronegative. The chain couples TRBV5-1 to TRBJ1-2; D remains ambiguous. The DNA of the CDR3 is TGCGCCAGCAGCTTGGACCCGGGGAGGAACGAGCGCTACACCTTC. Its translation: CASSLDPGRNERYTF.